This TCR beta chain is from a study of response to subunit inactivated influenza vaccine. MiXCR, applied by TCRdb to the RT-PCR reads, yields one record per CDR3 protein. The table has roughly 550,000 distinct CDR3 sequences, less than 25% seen once. The CDR3 consists of 16 residues. Germline V gene lookup returns CDR1 DFQATT and CDR2 SNEGSKA (reference sequence). Trimming removed 0 bases from V and 5 bases from J, with 20 bases in between. These data were likewise used in another study, on T cells expressing NK-cell markers. That paper states: 5'RACE template switching with UMIs generated TCR beta cDNA. Each TCR beta repertoire originated in sorted T cells that were CD3+CD56+NKG2C+, CD3+CD56+NKG2C- or CD3+CD56-NKG2C+. Within the sequenced cohort of eight donors, seven exhibited HCMV seropositivity and one was seronegative. Dominant NKG2C+ clonotype frequencies of roughly 1.0-7.5% of CD8+ T cells were measured in over five donors. The CD3+CD56-NKG2C+ fraction of several donors was also led by these clonotypes.

The TCR was taken from a man between 50 and 59 years old who received an inactivated influenza vaccine. This specimen consisted of CD4+ T cells sorted from PBMCs, obtained roughly 12 days after vaccination. The chain links TRBV20-1 to TRBJ2-7; D possibly corresponds to TRBD1 (6 bases). In nucleotides, the CDR3 is TGCAGTGCTAGAGATCCACTCACAGGGTCTCTCAACGAGCAGTACTTC. It is translated as CSARDPLTGSLNEQYF.